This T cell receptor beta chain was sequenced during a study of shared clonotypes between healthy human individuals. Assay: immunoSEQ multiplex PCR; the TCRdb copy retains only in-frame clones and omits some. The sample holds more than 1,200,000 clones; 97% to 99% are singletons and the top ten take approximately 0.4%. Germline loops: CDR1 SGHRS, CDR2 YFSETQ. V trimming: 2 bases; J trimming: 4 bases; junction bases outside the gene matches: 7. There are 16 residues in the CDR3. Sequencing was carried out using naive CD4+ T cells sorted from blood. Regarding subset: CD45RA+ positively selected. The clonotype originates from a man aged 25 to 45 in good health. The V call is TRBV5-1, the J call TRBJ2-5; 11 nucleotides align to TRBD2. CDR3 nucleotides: TGCGCCAGCAGCTTTACTAGCGGGAGTGACGGAGAGACCCAGTACTTC. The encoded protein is CASSFTSGSDGETQYF.